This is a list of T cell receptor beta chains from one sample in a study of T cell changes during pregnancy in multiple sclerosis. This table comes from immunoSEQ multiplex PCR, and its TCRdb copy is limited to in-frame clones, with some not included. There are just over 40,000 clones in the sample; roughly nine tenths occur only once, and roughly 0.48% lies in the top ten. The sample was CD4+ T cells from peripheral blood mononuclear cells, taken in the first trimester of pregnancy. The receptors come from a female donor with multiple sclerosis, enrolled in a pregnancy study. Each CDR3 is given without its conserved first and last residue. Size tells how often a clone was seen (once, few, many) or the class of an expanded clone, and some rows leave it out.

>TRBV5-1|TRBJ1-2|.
ASSLERTNYGYT
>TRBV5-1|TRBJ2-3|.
ASSLAVVSSDTQY
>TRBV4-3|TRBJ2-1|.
ASSTTGGPYNEQF
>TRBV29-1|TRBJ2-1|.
SVGDRDRGSNEQF
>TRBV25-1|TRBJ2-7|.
ATYQTGGYGEQY
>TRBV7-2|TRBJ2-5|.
ASSLGQPRETQY
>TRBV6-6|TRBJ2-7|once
ASSYAGQGSYEQY
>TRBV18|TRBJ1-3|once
ASSPREGSGNTIY
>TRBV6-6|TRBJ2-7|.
ASSRQYEQY
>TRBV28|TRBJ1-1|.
ASSLFMTAAAF
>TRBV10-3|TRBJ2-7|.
AIRRGTGAIYEQY
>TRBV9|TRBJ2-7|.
ASSSGTGGYEQY
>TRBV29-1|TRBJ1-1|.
SVVKGEGTEAF
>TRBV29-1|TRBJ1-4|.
SVEEGGAHSEKLF
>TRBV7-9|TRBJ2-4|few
ASSPPELVRNIQY
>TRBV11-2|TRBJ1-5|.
ASSLGQGVEPQH
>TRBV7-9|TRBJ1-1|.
ASSPSAGMVTEAF
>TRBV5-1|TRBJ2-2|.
ATSGTGDTGELF
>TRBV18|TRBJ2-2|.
ASSPPGEQGKAGELF
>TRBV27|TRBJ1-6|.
ASSLGTGGRDSPLH
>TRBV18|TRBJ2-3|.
ASSPPGTALFTDTQY
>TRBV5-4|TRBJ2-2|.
ATGASVGGELF
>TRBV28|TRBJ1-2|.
ASSLKEQLYGYT